The 13 T cell receptor beta chains in this list originate from one sample, sequenced in a study of regulatory T cells in long-lasting Graves disease listed by TCRdb under 2021. The sample's time point label, in plain terms: newly diagnosed GD, antithyroid drugs for less than 3 months. RNA was extracted from PBMCs in TRIzol for both TCR sequencing and RNA sequencing. The library was produced with multiplex PCR. The data were produced on an Illumina HiSeq 4000. CDR3 regions were amplified by Arm-PCR with iRepertoire HTBI primers to construct TCR beta libraries. TCRdb took the public reads, trimmed them with fastp at Q25, ran MiXCR for clone calling and kept in-frame beta chains. Each record represents a unique CDR3 protein, reported with the most common genes and DNA among its rows. The sample table holds 300,000 to 450,000 distinct CDR3 sequences, of which about 14% were seen once. The top ten hold about a fifth of the sample.

This specimen consisted of peripheral blood mononuclear cells (PBMCs), obtained at new diagnosis, from a patient treated with antithyroid drugs. Source of these receptors: a female donor with Graves disease.

This clonotype was detected only once. This chain uses TRBV12-5 with TRBJ1-5, with D perhaps TRBD1 (6 bases). Trimming stripped 6 bases from V and 6 bases from J, with 21 bases between. The CDR3 length is 16 residues. Germline-derived CDR1 and CDR2 are LGHNT and FRNRAP. The CDR3 nucleotides read TGTGCTAGTGGATTGAACAGGGCCCAGCGGGGTCAGCCCCAGCATTTT. Its protein is CASGLNRAQRGQPQHF.

This chain links TRBV6-1 with TRBJ1-1; no clear D. With 8 bases removed from V and 1 base from J, the gap between germline ends came to 8 bases. CDR1 and CDR2 from the germline V gene are MNHNS and SASEGT. The CDR3 contains 12 residues. The CDR3 here is CASEDGNTEAFF. In DNA, the CDR3 is TGTGCCAGCGAAGACGGGAACACTGAAGCTTTCTTT.

On this clonotype itself: Just one base apart from a much larger clone, this may be a read error. The genes are TRBV15 and TRBJ1-2, with a weak D call TRBD1 (6 bases). Germline lookup yields CDR1 LNHNV and CDR2 YYDKDF (reference sequence). CDR3 size: 13 residues. The CDR3 is CAARGPARTGYTF. For the CDR3, the DNA is TGTGCCGCCAGGGGACCGGCCCGAACCGGCTACACCTTC.

V is TRBV27 and J is TRBJ2-6; no clear D gene. Trimming stripped 1 base from V and 1 base from J, with 8 bases between. CDR3 length: 16 residues. CDR1 MNHEY and CDR2 SMNVEV come from the germline V gene (reference sequence). This CDR3 is CASSLYVGSGANVLTF. CDR3 sequence (DNA): TGTGCCAGCAGTTTATATGTGGGATCTGGGGCCAACGTCCTGACTTTC. The full variable domain, its missing parts supplied by reference TRBV27 and TRBJ2-6, is EAQVTQNPRYLITVTGKKLTVTCSQNMNHEYMSWYRQDPGLGLRQIYYSMNVEVTDKGDVPEGYKVSRKEKRNFPLILESPSPNQTSLYFCASSLYVGSGANVLTFGAGSRLTVL.

There are many counts of this clonotype. The chain has TRBV3-1 and TRBJ1-4; 8 bases fit TRBD1. Germline trimming cut 8 bases from V and 4 bases from J; bases unmatched to any gene: 9. The germline gives CDR1 LGHDT, CDR2 YNNKEL (reference sequence). The CDR3 has 15 amino acids. The CDR3 protein is CASQPTGGGNEKLFF. The CDR3 DNA is TGTGCCAGCCAACCCACAGGGGGGGGTAATGAAAAACTGTTTTTT.

This clonotype occurred many times. The chain is built from TRBV29-1 and TRBJ2-7, with 11 bases aligning to TRBD1. The CDR3 extends over 19 amino acids. Germline loops: CDR1 SQVTM, CDR2 ANQGSEA. The trim removed 1 base at V and 3 bases at J, leaving 17 bases unmatched. CDR3 coding DNA: TGCAGCGTTGAAGGGAGAGGCACCCCGGCGGGACAGGGGGTCTACGAGCAGTACTTC. This codes for CSVEGRGTPAGQGVYEQYF.

Ten or more counts support this clonotype. The chain's CDR3 is CSAGGGENYGYTF. DNA for the CDR3: TGCAGTGCTGGGGGGGGTGAGAACTATGGCTACACCTTC. The J gene is TRBJ1-2, the V gene TRBV20-1, with D tentatively TRBD1 (5 bases). V was pared by 5 bases and J by 2 bases, with 12 bases between. CDR3 length equals 13 residues. Germline values: CDR1 DFQATT, CDR2 SNEGSKA (reference sequence).

The table lists this clonotype with many counts. Written as DNA, the CDR3 is TGTGCCAGCAGCCCCGACAGGCAAACCGGGGAGCTGTTTTTT. Protein: CASSPDRQTGELFF. The genes are TRBV11-1 and TRBJ2-2, with a possible D match to TRBD1 (6 bases). This CDR3 comprises 14 residues. The germline gives CDR1 SGHAT, CDR2 FQDESV (reference sequence). Trimming shortened V by 5 bases and J by 5 bases, and 12 bases separated the two germline ends.

This chain joins TRBV15 and TRBJ1-2; D possibly corresponds to TRBD1 (6 bases). The V end lost 5 bases, the J end lost 3 bases, and 19 bases lay between the germline ends. Per germline, CDR1 LNHNV and CDR2 YYDKDF (reference sequence). This CDR3 is 16 amino acids long. In DNA, the CDR3 is TGTGCCACCAGCGAGGACAGTCTAGAACCCCACTATGGCTACACCTTC. As protein: CATSEDSLEPHYGYTF.

In nucleotides, the CDR3 is TGTGCCAGCAGCTTAGTGTGGGGCCCCGGGGCCTACGAGCAGTACTTC. It yields the protein CASSLVWGPGAYEQYF. The chain is built from TRBV7-9 and TRBJ2-7; D assignment may be TRBD1 or TRBD2 (5 bases each). Germline V gene sequence: CDR1 SEHNR, CDR2 FQNEAQ (reference sequence). The CDR3 consists of 16 residues. Trimming took off 1 base at V and 2 bases at J, with 15 bases between the two ends.

This clonotype was recorded at least ten times. The chain recombines TRBV4-1 with TRBJ1-2, with D unclear. The CDR3 has 15 amino acids. Germline V CDR1 and CDR2: MGHRA, YSYEKL. V was cut by 0 bases and J by 4 bases, with 12 bases left in between. In DNA, the CDR3 is TGCGCCAGCAGCCAAGAGGTGGGAGGGCTCTATGGCTACACCTTC. Its translation is CASSQEVGGLYGYTF.

This clonotype was seen ten or more times. The chain employs TRBV11-2 and TRBJ2-2, with 9 bases aligning to TRBD2. This CDR3 has 16 amino acids. From germline, CDR1 is SGHAT and CDR2 FQNNGV. Losses at the gene ends were 1 base for V and 5 bases for J; bases not matched to a gene: 5. The CDR3 DNA is TGTGCCAGCAGCTTAGGTAGCGGGGGAAGGACCGGGGAGCTGTTTTTT. Protein: CASSLGSGGRTGELFF.

This clonotype occurred many times. The J gene is TRBJ2-2, the V gene TRBV12-5; no definite D call. CDR1 and CDR2 (germline): LGHNT, FRNRAP. The V end was cut by 6 bases, the J end by 2 bases, with 16 bases between. The CDR3 is 16 amino acids. CDR3 amino acids: CASGHQGEQNTGELFF. CDR3 in DNA: TGTGCTAGTGGACACCAAGGAGAGCAAAACACCGGGGAGCTGTTTTTT.